This passage covers 20 T cell receptor beta chains from one sample sequenced in a study of cytomegalovirus exposure and HLA in healthy donors. 60 Vbeta and 13 Jbeta primers were used in PCR. This table comes from immunoSEQ multiplex PCR, and its TCRdb copy is limited to in-frame clones, with some not included. The sample holds approximately 220,000 clones, less than 85% seen once. Sequenced sample: PBMCs. These receptors originate from a man aged 18-30 years in good health and CMV-seronegative.

The chain recombines TRBV29-1 with TRBJ2-7; TRBD1 agrees at 9 bases. The CDR3 covers 12 residues. In germline, CDR1 is SQVTM, CDR2 ANQGSEA. V was pared by 7 bases and J by 6 bases, with 7 bases of the junction left unmatched. CDR3 DNA sequence: TGCAGCGGCGGGACAGGGTTGAGCGAGCAGTACTTC. It yields the protein CSGGTGLSEQYF.

The rearrangement joins TRBV27 to TRBJ2-7; 7 nucleotides line up with TRBD2. Trimming removed 3 bases from V and 2 bases from J; junction bases left unmatched: 7. Germline assignment: CDR1 MNHEY and CDR2 SMNVEV (reference sequence). The CDR3 runs to 15 residues. The CDR3 here is CASSFLAGGTYEQYF. The CDR3 DNA reads as TGTGCCAGCAGTTTTTTAGCGGGCGGCACCTACGAGCAGTACTTC.

This clone was detected once. The gene calls are TRBV5-4 and TRBJ2-1; tentative D call: TRBD2 (6 bases). Germline CDR1 is SGHNT and CDR2 is YYREEE (reference sequence). The CDR3 consists of 12 residues. V lost 4 bases and J lost 10, with 12 bases in between. The CDR3 nucleotides read TGTGCCAGCAGCGCGGAGGGGTTAGAGCAGTTCTTC. Translation: CASSAEGLEQFF.

This clone appeared a few times. V usage is TRBV29-1 and J usage is TRBJ1-1; 10 nucleotides agree with TRBD1. This CDR3 has 13 residues. Trimming at V came to 6 bases and at J to 4 bases, leaving 5 bases not matched to a gene. Germline CDR1 and CDR2: SQVTM and ANQGSEA. DNA for the CDR3: TGCAGCGTCGAGGGGGACAGGGGCACTGAAGCTTTCTTT. Protein sequence: CSVEGDRGTEAFF.

This chain uses TRBV7-9 with TRBJ2-5, with 8 positions matching TRBD2. The closer fit of TRBJ2-7 to the DNA end suggests the J call may be wrong. Germline values: CDR1 SEHNR, CDR2 FQNEAQ (reference sequence). CDR3 length equals 14 residues. CDR3 amino acids: CASSLSAGAYEQYF. The CDR3 coding sequence is TGTGCCAGCAGCTTATCAGCGGGGGCCTACGAGCAGTACTTC.

Only a few counts were recorded for this clone. The rearrangement links TRBV19 to TRBJ1-5; TRBD1 aligns across 7 bases. Germline-derived CDR1 and CDR2 are LNHDA and SQIVND (reference sequence). This CDR3 contains 15 residues. The V and J ends lost 5 bases and 6 bases, in that order; junction bases with no gene match: 10. In DNA form, the CDR3 reads TGTGCCAGTAGTGCGGACAGGCAAGTAGGTCAGCCCCAGCATTTT. Protein: CASSADRQVGQPQHF.

This clone was counted between two and nine times. This sequence joins TRBV30 and TRBJ1-2; D call uncertain. CDR3 size: 14 residues. Germline loops: CDR1 GTSNPN, CDR2 SVGIG (reference sequence). V lost 3 bases and J 8 bases, leaving 19 bases between the germline ends. CDR3: CAWRVARPAGGYTF. DNA for the CDR3: TGTGCCTGGAGAGTGGCCCGTCCGGCAGGCGGCTACACCTTC.

The genes are TRBV4-1 and TRBJ2-7, with D possibly TRBD2 on 5 matching bases. CDR3 size: 16 residues. Germline V CDR1 and CDR2: MGHRA, YSYEKL. Trimming took off 2 bases at V and 1 base at J, with 15 bases between the two ends. This CDR3 reads CASSQTRELGSYEQYF. The CDR3, as DNA: TGCGCCAGCAGCCAAACGAGGGAGTTAGGGTCCTACGAGCAGTACTTC.

The chain couples TRBV9 to TRBJ2-5, with a tentative D call TRBD1 (7 bases). Germline loops: CDR1 SGDLS, CDR2 YYNGEE. Trimming pared 0 bases from V and 4 bases from J, leaving 13 bases between. There are 15 residues in the CDR3. DNA of the CDR3: TGTGCCAGCAGCGTAGGGTCAGGGGGGAGAGAGACCCAGTACTTC. Its translation: CASSVGSGGRETQYF.

The genes are TRBV30 and TRBJ2-1; 9 positions agree with TRBD2. CDR3 length: 13 amino acids. J gave up 8 bases and V 5 bases, and 7 bases lay outside the gene matches. Germline V CDR1 and CDR2: GTSNPN, SVGIG (reference sequence). The CDR3, as DNA: TGTGCCTGGGGGGCAGCGGGAGGCTATGAGCAGTTCTTC. Its translation: CAWGAAGGYEQFF.

To note about this clone: The sample holds other DNA sequences that translate to the same CDR3. The chain carries TRBV28 and TRBJ2-7; 9 bases agree with TRBD1. Germline CDR1 reads MDHEN; CDR2 reads SYDVKM. There are 14 residues in the CDR3. V lost 2 bases and J lost 4; bases outside the gene matches: 3. CDR3 coding DNA: TGTGCCAGCAGTTTACGACAGGGGGTTTACGAGCAGTACTTC. It codes for CASSLRQGVYEQYF.

This sequence joins TRBV10-3 and TRBJ2-7, with D possibly being TRBD1 (5 bases). This CDR3 is 15 amino acids long. V lost 2 bases and J lost 6, with 17 bases in between. In germline, CDR1 is ENHRY, CDR2 SYGVKD. The CDR3 nucleotides read TGTGCCATCAGTGAGCCGGACAAAATGCGGCTCGAGCAGTACTTC. This sequence encodes CAISEPDKMRLEQYF.

The V and J genes are TRBV6-1 and TRBJ1-6; the D is unclear. CDR1 and CDR2 from the germline V gene are MNHNS and SASEGT. V was pared by 3 bases and J by 7 bases, with 13 bases between. This CDR3 has 15 amino acids. CDR3 nucleotides: TGTGCCAGCAGTGAGCCACCCAGAGGCAATTCACCCCTCCACTTT. Translated: CASSEPPRGNSPLHF.

Here the CDR3 reads CTSSQNRQTSGARDTQYF. CDR3 nucleotide sequence: TGCACCAGCAGCCAAAACCGCCAAACTAGCGGAGCGCGCGATACGCAGTATTTT. The rearrangement joins TRBV1 to TRBJ2-3; the table's D call of TRBD2 was not tested on the DNA. TRBV1 is classified as a pseudogene. The CDR3 totals 18 residues.

This clone came up a few times. The V gene is TRBV9, the J gene TRBJ2-3, with D perhaps matching TRBD1 (6 bases). Germline V gene lookup returns CDR1 SGDLS and CDR2 YYNGEE. CDR3 length: 14 residues. V lost 2 bases and J lost 6, with 13 bases in between. CDR3 region: CASSVGTIDDTQYF. As DNA, the CDR3 is TGTGCCAGCAGCGTCGGGACAATCGACGATACGCAGTATTTT.

V gene TRBV5-1 combines with J gene TRBJ2-5; 9 nucleotides align to TRBD2. Germline loops: CDR1 SGHRS, CDR2 YFSETQ. The CDR3 consists of 15 residues. Trimming took 6 bases from V and 7 from J; bases not matched to a gene: 13. The CDR3 region is CASKIAGAFYVTQYF. CDR3 bases: TGCGCCAGCAAGATAGCGGGAGCGTTTTATGTGACCCAGTACTTC.

The chain employs TRBV5-1 and TRBJ2-7; 12 nucleotides match TRBD2. The CDR3 covers 16 residues. V gave up 0 bases and J gave up 6 bases; unmatched junction bases: 7. Germline-derived CDR1 and CDR2 are SGHRS and YFSETQ. The CDR3 bases are TGCGCCAGCAGCTTGGTCTTGACTAGCGGGAGCTTCGAGCAGTACTTC. It encodes CASSLVLTSGSFEQYF.

The chain links TRBV28 to TRBJ2-1; 8 bases map to TRBD1. Germline trimming cut 5 bases from V and 6 bases from J; bases unmatched to any gene: 9. CDR3 size: 15 residues. Germline CDR1 MDHEN, CDR2 SYDVKM. The CDR3 protein is CASSPDGQGGNEQFF. CDR3 DNA sequence: TGTGCCAGCAGTCCAGACGGACAGGGAGGCAATGAGCAGTTCTTC.

This chain connects TRBV12-5 to TRBJ1-3; D may be TRBD1 (5 bases). The germline V gene encodes CDR1 LGHNT and CDR2 FRNRAP. V lost 3 bases, J lost 0 bases, and 12 bases lay in between. CDR3 length equals 16 residues. CDR3 nucleotide sequence: TGTGCTAGTGGTTTACGGGGGGGGACCTCTGGAAACACCATATATTTT. Its translation: CASGLRGGTSGNTIYF.

V usage is TRBV5-1 and J usage is TRBJ2-5, with D hard to call. The CDR3 length is 13 residues. Trimming left V 0 bases short and J 3 bases short, with 6 bases between. CDR1 and CDR2 (germline): SGHRS, YFSETQ. The CDR3 bases are TGCGCCAGCAGCTTGGCAGGAAAAGAGACCCAGTACTTC. It translates to CASSLAGKETQYF.